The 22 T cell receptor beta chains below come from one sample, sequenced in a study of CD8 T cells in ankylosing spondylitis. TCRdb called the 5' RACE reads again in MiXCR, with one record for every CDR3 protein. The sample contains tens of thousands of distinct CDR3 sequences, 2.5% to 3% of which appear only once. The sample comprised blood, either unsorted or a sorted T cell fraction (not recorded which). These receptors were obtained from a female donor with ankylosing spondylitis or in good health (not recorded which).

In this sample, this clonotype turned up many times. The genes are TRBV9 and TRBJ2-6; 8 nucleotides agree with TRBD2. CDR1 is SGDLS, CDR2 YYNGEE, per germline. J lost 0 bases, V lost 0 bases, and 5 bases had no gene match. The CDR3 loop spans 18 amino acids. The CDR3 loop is CASSVVGGGNSGANVLTF. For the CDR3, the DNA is TGTGCCAGCAGCGTAGTTGGCGGGGGGAACTCTGGGGCCAACGTCCTGACTTTC.

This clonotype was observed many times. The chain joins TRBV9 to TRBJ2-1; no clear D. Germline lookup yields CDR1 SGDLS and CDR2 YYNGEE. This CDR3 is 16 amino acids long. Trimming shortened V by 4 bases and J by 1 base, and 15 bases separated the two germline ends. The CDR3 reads CASSTLRVGSYNEQFF. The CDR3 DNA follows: TGTGCCAGCAGCACATTACGAGTCGGGTCCTACAATGAGCAGTTCTTC.

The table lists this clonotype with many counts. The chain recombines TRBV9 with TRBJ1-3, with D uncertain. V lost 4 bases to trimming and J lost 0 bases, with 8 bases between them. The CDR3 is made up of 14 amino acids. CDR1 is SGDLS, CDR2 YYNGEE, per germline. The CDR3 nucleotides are TGTGCCAGCAGCCCAGTGATCTCTGGAAACACCATATATTTT. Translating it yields CASSPVISGNTIYF.

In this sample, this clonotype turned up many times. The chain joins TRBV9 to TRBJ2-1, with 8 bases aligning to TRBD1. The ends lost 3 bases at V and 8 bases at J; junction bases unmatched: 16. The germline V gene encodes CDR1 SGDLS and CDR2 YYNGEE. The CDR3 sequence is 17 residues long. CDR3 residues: CASSGRARTGSIDEQFF. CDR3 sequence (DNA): TGTGCCAGCAGCGGGAGGGCCAGGACAGGGTCTATCGATGAGCAGTTCTTC. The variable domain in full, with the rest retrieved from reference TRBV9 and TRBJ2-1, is DSGVTQTPKHLITATGQRVTLRCSPRSGDLSVYWYQQSLDQGLQFLIQYYNGEERAKGNILERFSAQQFPDLHSELNLSSLELGDSALYFCASSGRARTGSIDEQFFGPGTRLTVL.

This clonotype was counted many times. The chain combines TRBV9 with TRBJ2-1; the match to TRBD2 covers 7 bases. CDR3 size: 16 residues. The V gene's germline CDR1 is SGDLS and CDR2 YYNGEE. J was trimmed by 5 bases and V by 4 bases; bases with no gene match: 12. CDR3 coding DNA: TGTGCCAGCAGCAAGAGCCTAGCGGCCAATAACAATGAGCAGTTCTTC. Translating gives CASSKSLAANNNEQFF.

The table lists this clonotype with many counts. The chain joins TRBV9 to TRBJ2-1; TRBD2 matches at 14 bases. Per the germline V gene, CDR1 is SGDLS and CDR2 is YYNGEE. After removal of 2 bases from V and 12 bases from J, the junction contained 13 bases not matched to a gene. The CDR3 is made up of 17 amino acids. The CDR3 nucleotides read TGTGCCAGCAGCGTCGCCACCGGGACTAGCGGGAGTATACGGCAGTTCTTC. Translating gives CASSVATGTSGSIRQFF.

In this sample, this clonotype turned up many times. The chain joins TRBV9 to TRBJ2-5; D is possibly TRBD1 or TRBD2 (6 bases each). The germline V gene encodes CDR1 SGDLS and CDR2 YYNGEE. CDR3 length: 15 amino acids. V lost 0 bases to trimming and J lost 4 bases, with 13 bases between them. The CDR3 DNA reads TGTGCCAGCAGCGTAGCTGGGGGGCGGGCAGAGACCCAGTACTTC. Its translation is CASSVAGGRAETQYF. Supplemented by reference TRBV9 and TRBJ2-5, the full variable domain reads DSGVTQTPKHLITATGQRVTLRCSPRSGDLSVYWYQQSLDQGLQFLIQYYNGEERAKGNILERFSAQQFPDLHSELNLSSLELGDSALYFCASSVAGGRAETQYFGPGTRLLVL.

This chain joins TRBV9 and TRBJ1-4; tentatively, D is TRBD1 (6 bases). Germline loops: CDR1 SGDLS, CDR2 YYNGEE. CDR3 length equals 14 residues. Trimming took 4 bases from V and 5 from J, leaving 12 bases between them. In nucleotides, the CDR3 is TGTGCCAGCAGCAAAGGACAGTCCAATGAAAAACTGTTTTTT. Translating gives CASSKGQSNEKLFF.

The CDR3 is CASSVAGARVPGELFF. The DNA for the CDR3 is TGTGCCAGCAGCGTAGCCGGGGCGAGGGTTCCCGGGGAGCTGTTTTTT. This chain links TRBV9 with TRBJ2-2; D tentatively fits TRBD1 or TRBD2 (5 bases each). The V and J ends lost 0 bases and 6 bases respectively, with 15 bases between them. Germline CDR1 SGDLS, CDR2 YYNGEE. The CDR3 is made up of 16 amino acids.

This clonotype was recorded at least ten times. In nucleotides, the CDR3 is TGTGCCAGCAGCGCCCGAATCCAAGAGACCCAGTACTTC. Its protein is CASSARIQETQYF. The chain joins TRBV9 to TRBJ2-5; no clear D. CDR3 length: 13 residues. Germline-derived CDR1 and CDR2 are SGDLS and YYNGEE. V shed 3 bases and J shed 1 base, with 7 bases lying between them.

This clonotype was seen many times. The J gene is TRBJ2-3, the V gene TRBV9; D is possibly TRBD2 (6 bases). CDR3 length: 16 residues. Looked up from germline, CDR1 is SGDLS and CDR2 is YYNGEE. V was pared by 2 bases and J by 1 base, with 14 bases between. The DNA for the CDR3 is TGTGCCAGCAGCGTTATAGGGCGGGGTCGCACAGATACGCAGTATTTT. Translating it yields CASSVIGRGRTDTQYF.

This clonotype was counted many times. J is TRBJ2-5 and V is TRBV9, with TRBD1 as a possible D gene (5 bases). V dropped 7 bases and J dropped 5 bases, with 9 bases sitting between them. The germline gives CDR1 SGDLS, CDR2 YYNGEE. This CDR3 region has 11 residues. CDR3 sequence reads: CASGAWETQYF. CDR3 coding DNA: TGTGCCAGCGGGGCATGGGAGACCCAGTACTTC.

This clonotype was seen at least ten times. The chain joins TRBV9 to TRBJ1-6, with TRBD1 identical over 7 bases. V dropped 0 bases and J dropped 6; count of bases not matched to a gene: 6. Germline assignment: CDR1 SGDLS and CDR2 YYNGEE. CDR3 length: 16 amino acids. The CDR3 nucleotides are TGTGCCAGCAGCGTAGCTGGCCAGGGGGGTAATTCACCCCTCCACTTT. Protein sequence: CASSVAGQGGNSPLHF.

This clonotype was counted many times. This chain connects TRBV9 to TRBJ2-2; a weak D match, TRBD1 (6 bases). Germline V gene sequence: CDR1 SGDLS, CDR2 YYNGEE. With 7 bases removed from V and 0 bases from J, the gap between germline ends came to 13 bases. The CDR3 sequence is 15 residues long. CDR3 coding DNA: TGTGCCAGCTCAGGACAGTTCGCGAACACCGGGGAGCTGTTTTTT. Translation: CASSGQFANTGELFF.

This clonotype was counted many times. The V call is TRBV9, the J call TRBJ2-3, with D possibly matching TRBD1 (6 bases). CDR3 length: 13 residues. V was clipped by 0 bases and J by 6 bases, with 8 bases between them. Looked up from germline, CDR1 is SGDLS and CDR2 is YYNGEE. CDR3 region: CASSVEQGDTQYF. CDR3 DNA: TGTGCCAGCAGCGTAGAGCAGGGGGATACGCAGTATTTT.

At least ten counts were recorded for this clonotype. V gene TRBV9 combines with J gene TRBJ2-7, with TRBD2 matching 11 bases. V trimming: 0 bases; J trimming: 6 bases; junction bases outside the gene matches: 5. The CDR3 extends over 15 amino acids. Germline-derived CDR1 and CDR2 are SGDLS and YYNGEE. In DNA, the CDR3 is TGTGCCAGCAGCGTAGTAGGGACTAGCGGAGCCGAGCAGTACTTC. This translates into CASSVVGTSGAEQYF.

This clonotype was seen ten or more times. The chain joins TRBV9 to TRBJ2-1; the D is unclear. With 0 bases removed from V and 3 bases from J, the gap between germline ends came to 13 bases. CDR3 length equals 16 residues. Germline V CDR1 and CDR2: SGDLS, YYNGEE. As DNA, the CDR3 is TGTGCCAGCAGCGTAGACATGGGGTCCTTCTACAATGAGCAGTTCTTC. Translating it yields CASSVDMGSFYNEQFF.

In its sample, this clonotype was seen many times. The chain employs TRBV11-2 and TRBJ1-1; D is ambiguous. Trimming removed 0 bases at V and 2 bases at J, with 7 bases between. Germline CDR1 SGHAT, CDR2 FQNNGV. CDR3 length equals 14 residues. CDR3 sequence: CASSLDGSNTEAFF. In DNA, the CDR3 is TGTGCCAGCAGCTTAGACGGCAGCAACACTGAAGCTTTCTTT.

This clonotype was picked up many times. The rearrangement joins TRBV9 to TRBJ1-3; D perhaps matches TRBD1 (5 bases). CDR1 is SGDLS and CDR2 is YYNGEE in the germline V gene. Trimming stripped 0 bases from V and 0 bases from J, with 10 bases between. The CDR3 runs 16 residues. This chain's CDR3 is CASSVGGHHSGNTIYF. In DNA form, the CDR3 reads TGTGCCAGCAGCGTAGGTGGACACCACTCTGGAAACACCATATATTTT. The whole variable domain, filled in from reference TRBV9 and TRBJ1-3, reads DSGVTQTPKHLITATGQRVTLRCSPRSGDLSVYWYQQSLDQGLQFLIQYYNGEERAKGNILERFSAQQFPDLHSELNLSSLELGDSALYFCASSVGGHHSGNTIYFGEGSWLTVV.

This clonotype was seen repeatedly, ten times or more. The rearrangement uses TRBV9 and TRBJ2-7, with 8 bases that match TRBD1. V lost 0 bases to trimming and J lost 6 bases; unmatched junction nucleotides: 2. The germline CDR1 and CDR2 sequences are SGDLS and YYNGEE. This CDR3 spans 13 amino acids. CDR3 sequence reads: CASSVGDRTEQYF. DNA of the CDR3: TGTGCCAGCAGCGTAGGGGACAGGACCGAGCAGTACTTC.

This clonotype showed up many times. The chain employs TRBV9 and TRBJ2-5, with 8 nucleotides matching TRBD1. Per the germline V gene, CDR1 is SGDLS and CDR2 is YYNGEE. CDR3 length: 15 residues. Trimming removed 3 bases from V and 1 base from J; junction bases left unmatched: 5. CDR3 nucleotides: TGTGCCAGCAGCGCACCAGGGGGCCCCCAAGAGACCCAGTACTTC. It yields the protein CASSAPGGPQETQYF.

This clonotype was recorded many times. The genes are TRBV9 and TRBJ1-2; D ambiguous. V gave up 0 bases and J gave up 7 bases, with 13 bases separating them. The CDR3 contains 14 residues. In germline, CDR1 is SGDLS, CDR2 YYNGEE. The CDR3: CASSVAQTSPGYTF. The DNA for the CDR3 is TGTGCCAGCAGCGTAGCTCAGACGTCGCCTGGCTACACCTTC.